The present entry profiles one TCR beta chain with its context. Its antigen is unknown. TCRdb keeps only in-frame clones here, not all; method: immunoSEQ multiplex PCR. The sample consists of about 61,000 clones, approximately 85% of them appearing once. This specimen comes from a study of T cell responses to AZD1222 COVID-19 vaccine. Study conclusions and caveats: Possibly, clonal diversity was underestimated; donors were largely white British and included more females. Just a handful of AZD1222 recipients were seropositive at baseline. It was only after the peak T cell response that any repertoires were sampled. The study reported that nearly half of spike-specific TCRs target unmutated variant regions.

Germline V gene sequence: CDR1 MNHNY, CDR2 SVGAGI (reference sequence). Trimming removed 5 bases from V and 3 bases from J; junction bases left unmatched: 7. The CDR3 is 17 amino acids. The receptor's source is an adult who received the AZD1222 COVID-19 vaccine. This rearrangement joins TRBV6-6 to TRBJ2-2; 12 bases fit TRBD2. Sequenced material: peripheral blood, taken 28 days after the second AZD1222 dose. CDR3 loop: CASSPTGLAGYTGELFF. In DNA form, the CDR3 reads TGTGCCAGCAGTCCGACCGGACTAGCGGGGTACACCGGGGAGCTGTTTTTT.